These T cell receptor beta chains were read from a single sample in a study of graft-versus-host responses after intestinal transplantation. Their cognate antigens are unknown. Using immunoSEQ multiplex PCR, the repertoire was profiled, and TCRdb retains in-frame clones only, with some absent. Of 85,000 to 100,000 clones listed, roughly 90% are singletons. Sequenced material: unstimulated CD4+ T cells sorted from spleen or lymph node cells, taken before intestinal transplant. These TCRs come from a human donor who received an intestinal transplant. CDR3s include the opening cysteine and the closing phenylalanine or tryptophan. The D gene is left open where the match is weak. Not all rows give a size; the values are once, few, many and, for expanded clones, a class.

v_call	d_call	j_call	clone_size	cdr3_aa	cdr3_nt
TRBV5-1	NA	TRBJ1-6	NA	CASSLDPPGQRLNSPLHF	TGCGCCAGCAGCTTGGATCCCCCGGGACAACGGTTAAATTCACCCCTCCACTTT
TRBV6-1	NA	TRBJ2-3	once	CASSGELRVSNTQYF	TGTGCCAGCAGTGGAGAACTCCGGGTCTCAAATACGCAGTATTTT
TRBV19	TRBD2	TRBJ2-7	NA	CASSLGRTSGRAYEQYF	TGTGCCAGTAGCCTGGGGCGGACTAGCGGGAGGGCCTACGAGCAGTACTTC
TRBV2	NA	TRBJ1-5	NA	CASSDVAINQPQHF	TGTGCCAGCAGTGACGTCGCTATCAATCAGCCCCAGCATTTT
TRBV5-4	NA	TRBJ2-7	NA	CASSLELGAEQYF	TGTGCCAGCAGCTTGGAATTAGGGGCCGAGCAGTACTTC
TRBV2	NA	TRBJ2-7	NA	CASSYGVEQYF	TGTGCCAGCAGTTACGGTGTCGAGCAGTACTTC
TRBV4-2	TRBD2	TRBJ2-3	NA	CASSQWGGLAGATDTQYF	TGTGCCAGCAGCCAATGGGGGGGGCTAGCGGGGGCAACAGATACGCAGTATTTT
TRBV7-7	NA	TRBJ2-2	NA	CASSLDSNGELFF	TGTGCCAGCAGCCTGGACAGTAACGGGGAGCTGTTTTTT
TRBV2	NA	TRBJ2-7	NA	CASSEPGTYEQYF	TGTGCCAGCAGTGAGCCGGGAACCTACGAGCAGTACTTC
TRBV5-5	TRBD2	TRBJ2-7	NA	CASSSLAGGDYEQYF	TGTGCCAGCAGCTCACTAGCGGGAGGGGACTACGAGCAGTACTTC
TRBV27	NA	TRBJ2-6	NA	CASSIGTPSLRANVLTF	TGTGCCAGCAGTATCGGGACTCCGAGTCTTAGGGCCAACGTCCTGACTTTC
TRBV2	NA	TRBJ2-2	NA	CASSAMANTGELFF	TGTGCCAGCAGTGCAATGGCCAACACCGGGGAGCTGTTTTTT
TRBV6-1	TRBD2	TRBJ2-7	NA	CASRDPSGRLREQYF	TGTGCCAGCAGAGACCCTAGCGGGAGGTTGAGGGAGCAGTACTTC
TRBV14	NA	TRBJ2-7	NA	CASSQEFRDTPTYEQYF	TGTGCCAGCAGCCAAGAATTCCGGGACACCCCCACCTACGAGCAGTACTTC